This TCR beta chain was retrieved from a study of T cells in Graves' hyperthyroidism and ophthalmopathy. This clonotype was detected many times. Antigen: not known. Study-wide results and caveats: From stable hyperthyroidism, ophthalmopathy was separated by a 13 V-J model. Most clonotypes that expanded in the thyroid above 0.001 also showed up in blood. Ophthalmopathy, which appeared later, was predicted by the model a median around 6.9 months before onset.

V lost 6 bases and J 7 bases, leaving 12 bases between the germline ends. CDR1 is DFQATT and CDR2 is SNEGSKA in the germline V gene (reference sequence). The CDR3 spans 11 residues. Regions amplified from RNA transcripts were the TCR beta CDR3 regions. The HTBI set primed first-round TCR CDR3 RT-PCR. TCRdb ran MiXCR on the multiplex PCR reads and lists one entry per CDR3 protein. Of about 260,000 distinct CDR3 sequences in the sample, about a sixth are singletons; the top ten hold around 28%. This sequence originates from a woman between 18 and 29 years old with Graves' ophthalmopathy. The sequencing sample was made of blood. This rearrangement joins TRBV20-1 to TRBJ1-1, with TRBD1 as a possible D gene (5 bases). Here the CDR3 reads CSAKGVGEAFF. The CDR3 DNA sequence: TGCAGTGCAAAAGGGGTGGGTGAAGCTTTCTTT.